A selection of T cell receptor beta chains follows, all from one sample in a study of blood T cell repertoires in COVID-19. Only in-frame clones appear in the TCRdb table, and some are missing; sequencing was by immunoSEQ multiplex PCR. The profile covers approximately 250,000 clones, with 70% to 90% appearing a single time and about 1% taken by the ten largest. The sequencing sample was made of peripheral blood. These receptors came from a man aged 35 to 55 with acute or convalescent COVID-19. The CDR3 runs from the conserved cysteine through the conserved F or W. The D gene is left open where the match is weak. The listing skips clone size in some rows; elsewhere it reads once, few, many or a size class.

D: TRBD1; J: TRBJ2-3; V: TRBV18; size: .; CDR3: CASTTGTGRADTQYF; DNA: TGTGCCAGCACAACCGGGACAGGGAGAGCAGATACGCAGTATTTT
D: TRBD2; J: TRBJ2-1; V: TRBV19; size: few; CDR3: CASSPGGSGVGDEQFF; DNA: TGTGCCAGTAGTCCCGGCGGTAGCGGGGTCGGAGATGAGCAGTTCTTC
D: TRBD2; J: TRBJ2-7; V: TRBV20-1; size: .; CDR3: CSASYGGKVYEQYF; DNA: TGCAGTGCTAGTTACGGGGGGAAAGTCTACGAGCAGTACTTC
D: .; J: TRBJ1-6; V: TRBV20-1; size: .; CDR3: CSAIDPERGNNSPLHF; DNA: TGCAGTGCTATTGACCCCGAGCGGGGCAATAATTCACCCCTCCACTTT
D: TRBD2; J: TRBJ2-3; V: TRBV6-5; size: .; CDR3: CASRGGEGDTQYF; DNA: TGTGCCAGCCGGGGGGGGGAGGGTGATACGCAGTATTTT
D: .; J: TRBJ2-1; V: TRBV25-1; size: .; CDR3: CASLGGNNEQFF; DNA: TGTGCCAGCCTCGGCGGGAACAATGAGCAGTTCTTC
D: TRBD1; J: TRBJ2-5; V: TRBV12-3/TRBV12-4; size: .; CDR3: CASSWTGRETQYF; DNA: TGTGCCAGCAGCTGGACAGGGAGGGAGACCCAGTACTTC
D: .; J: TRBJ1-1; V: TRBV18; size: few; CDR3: CASSPGSGSGTEAFF; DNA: TGTGCCAGCTCACCAGGGTCGGGAAGCGGTACTGAAGCTTTCTTT
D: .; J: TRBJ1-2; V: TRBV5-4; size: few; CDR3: CASSLGERRYGYTF; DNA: TGTGCCAGCAGCTTGGGGGAGAGGCGATATGGCTACACCTTC
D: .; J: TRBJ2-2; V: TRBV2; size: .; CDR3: CASSEEGGNTGELFF; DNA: TGTGCCAGCAGTGAAGAAGGGGGGAACACCGGGGAGCTGTTTTTT
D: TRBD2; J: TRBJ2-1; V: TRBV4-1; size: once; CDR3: CASSQGGGGDEQFF; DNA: TGCGCCAGCAGCCAGGGAGGCGGGGGGGATGAGCAGTTCTTC
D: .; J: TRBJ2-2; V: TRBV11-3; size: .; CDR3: CASSSPTGELFF; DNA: TGTGCCAGCAGCTCCCCTACCGGGGAGCTGTTTTTT
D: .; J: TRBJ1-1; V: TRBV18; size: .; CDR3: CASSPRQGARNTEAFF; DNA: TGTGCCAGCTCACCACGTCAAGGGGCTCGGAACACTGAAGCTTTCTTT
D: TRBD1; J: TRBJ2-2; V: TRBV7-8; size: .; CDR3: CASSLARQGRGGELFF; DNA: TGTGCCAGCAGCTTAGCTCGACAGGGTAGGGGCGGGGAGCTGTTTTTT
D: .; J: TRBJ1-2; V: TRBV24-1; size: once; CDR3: CATSDSSTRANYGYTF; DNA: TGTGCCACCAGTGATTCCTCGACAAGAGCTAACTATGGCTACACCTTC
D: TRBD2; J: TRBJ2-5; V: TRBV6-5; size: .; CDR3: CASSYRLAPQETQYF; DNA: TGTGCCAGCAGTTACAGACTAGCACCCCAAGAGACCCAGTACTTC
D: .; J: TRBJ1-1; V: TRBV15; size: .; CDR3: CATSRVGVMNTEAFF; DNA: TGTGCCACCAGCAGAGTAGGGGTCATGAACACTGAAGCTTTCTTT
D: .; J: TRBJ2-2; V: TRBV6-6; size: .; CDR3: CASRQTNTGELFF; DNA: TGTGCCAGCAGGCAGACGAACACCGGGGAGCTGTTTTTT
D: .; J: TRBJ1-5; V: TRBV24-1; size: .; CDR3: CATSQVYSNQPQHF; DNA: TGTGCCACGTCTCAGGTATATAGCAATCAGCCCCAGCATTTT
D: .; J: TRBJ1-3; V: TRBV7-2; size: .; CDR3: CASTQSVAGNTIYF; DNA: TGTGCCAGCACGCAGTCAGTTGCTGGAAACACCATATATTTT
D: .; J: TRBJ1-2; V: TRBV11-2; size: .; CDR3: CASSSGDGYTF; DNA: TGTGCCAGCAGCTCCGGGGATGGCTACACCTTC
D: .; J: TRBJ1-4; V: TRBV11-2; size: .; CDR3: CASSPDGATNEKLFF; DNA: TGTGCCAGCAGCCCCGACGGGGCAACTAATGAAAAACTGTTTTTT
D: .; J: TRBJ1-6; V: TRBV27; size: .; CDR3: CASSRTDSPLHF; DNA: TGTGCCAGCAGTCGGACAGATTCACCCCTCCACTTT
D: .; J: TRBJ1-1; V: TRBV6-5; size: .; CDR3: CASSFRPFGGDTEAFF; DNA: TGTGCCAGCAGTTTCCGACCGTTCGGCGGGGACACTGAAGCTTTCTTT
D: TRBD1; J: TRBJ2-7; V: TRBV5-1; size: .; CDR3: CASSLWTGGSYEQYF; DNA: TGCGCCAGCAGCTTATGGACAGGGGGTTCCTACGAGCAGTACTTC
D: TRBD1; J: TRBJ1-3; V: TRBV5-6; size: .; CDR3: CASSFAQGAIGNTIYF; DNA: TGTGCCAGCAGCTTCGCCCAGGGGGCTATTGGAAACACCATATATTTT
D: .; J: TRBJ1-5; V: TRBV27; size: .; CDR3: CASSPGAGGPQHF; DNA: TGTGCCAGCAGTCCAGGAGCCGGGGGGCCCCAGCATTTT